This T cell receptor beta chain was identified during a study of Ad26.COV2.S vaccination and SARS-CoV-2 variants (dated by TCRdb to the early 2020s). Regarding the research as a whole: Donors in the vaccine arm were drawn from COV1001, a multicentre, randomized, double-blind, placebo-controlled phase I-IIa trial testing Ad26.COV2.S in healthy adults. Ad26.COV2.S was given intramuscularly at 5x10^10 or 1x10^11 viral particles, as a single shot or as two shots 56 days apart. TCRbeta repertoire sequencing served as the tool for gauging how specific and how broad the SARS-CoV-2-reactive T cell receptors were following Ad26.COV2.S vaccination. A total of roughly 32 samples were included in the TCR-sequenced set, comprising about 20 Ad26.COV2.S vaccine recipients, 5 placebo recipients and 8 SARS-CoV-2 convalescent individuals. Participants in the trial were split at random into five groups of five each, receiving low-dose or high-dose Ad26.COV2.S once or twice, or else placebo on both occasions. Throughout the experiments and outcome assessment, investigators stayed blinded to trial group allocation.

V lost 7 bases and J lost 6 bases, and the count of bases not matched to a germline gene is 10. CDR1 and CDR2 (MNHEY, SVGAGI) derive from the germline V gene. Measured from the cysteine to the phenylalanine, the CDR3 is 14 residues long. CDR3 DNA is the only sequence kept; it has 42 bases, read in frame from the first base. The immunoSEQ Assay was used to sequence TCRbeta CDR3 regions. After extraction, genomic DNA underwent amplification by bias-controlled multiplex PCR, followed by high-throughput sequencing. The original methods were these. To quantify the absolute abundance of every unique TCRbeta CDR3 region, sequences were collapsed and filtered. T cell fraction was estimated by normalizing TCRbeta template counts to usable DNA, with usable DNA measured through amplification of reference genes found in all nucleated cells. Repertoire TCRs were annotated as SARS-CoV-2-specific by exact matching of V gene, CDR3 amino acid sequence and J gene to a known reactive TCR set. The reference SARS-CoV-2 TCR set was derived from MIRA and filtered for enrichment in COVID-19-positive ImmuneCODE repertoires, a step that removed public or cross-reactive TCRs. Using the MIRA antigens, annotated TCRs were further analysed by specific ORF or by position within an ORF. Breadth was defined as the number of annotated unique rearrangements divided by the total number of unique productive rearrangements, and depth was defined as the summed frequency of the annotated unique rearrangements. Two-sided Wilcoxon rank-sum tests were applied when comparing TCR breadth between groups. Imported from immuneACCESS, the table was reduced by TCRdb to in-frame sequences with V and J called. These copies leave out some clones; in studies compared against another copy, an unresolved V gene accounts for under half, and the cause of the remainder is not known. V, J and clone size are those of that table, while D and trimming were read from the DNA. This sample lists about 420,000 clones; 88% were detected once. The ten biggest clones cover 3.6% of the sample.

The treatment or condition label, as the study defines it: some 20 received Ad26.COV2.S at low or high dose, single or two shots; roughly 5 received placebo; per-sample allocation not given. Repertoires of vaccine and placebo recipients were sequenced from samples collected on day 63 after the first injection. Cohort 1b enrolled about two dozen adults aged 18-55 years at a single site in Boston, USA, between 29 July and 7 August 2020. Ad26.COV2.S was a replication-incompetent adenovirus type 26 vector that expressed a prefusion-stabilized SARS-CoV-2 spike protein derived from the original Wuhan strain. As regards this clone: There is no known antigen for this receptor. No qualities accompany the bases; no much larger clone lies one base away.

The study at large found these results: Higher spike-specific TCR breadth was observed in Ad26.COV2.S recipients than in placebo recipients (P = 0.0014). Substantial breadth of spike-specific CD8+ and CD4+ T cell responses was reported after vaccination. Comparable non-spike TCR breadth was observed between vaccine and placebo recipients, consistent with only spike being contained in the vaccine. The authors noted that total T cell responses may have been underestimated by the TCR breadth and depth analyses. The study was not powered for comparison of responses between vaccine doses or regimens.

The source was peripheral blood, collected in a trial of Ad26.COV2.S vaccine versus placebo. This receptor was obtained from a person between 18 and 65 years old who received the Ad26.COV2.S COVID-19 vaccine or a placebo. This chain is built from TRBV6-5 and TRBJ1-1, and 8 junction bases match TRBD1. The DNA reads as follows: TGTGCCAGCAACGGCCAGGGACAGGCCGCTGAAGCTTTCTTT. This codes for CASNGQGQAAEAFF.